Listed here is a single T cell receptor beta chain. Its antigen is currently unknown. The junction does not match germline at one end; this may be a read error. CDR1 and CDR2 from the germline V gene are SGDLS and YYNGEE. The CDR3 consists of 16 residues. Regions amplified from RNA transcripts were the TCR beta CDR3 regions. When the TCR CDR3 underwent first-round RT-PCR, the HTBI primer set was used. TCRdb reprocessed the multiplex PCR reads with MiXCR, giving one entry per CDR3 protein. This sample has fewer than 400,000 distinct CDR3 sequences, with roughly 14% found just once. These data belong to a study of T cells in Graves' hyperthyroidism and ophthalmopathy. Findings and caveats of the study: Ophthalmopathy onset followed model prediction by a median about six months. Most thyroid-expanded clonotypes above 0.001 were also found in blood.

Exclusion followed for patients with uncontrolled infection, other autoimmune disease, pregnancy or lactation. Each 10 ml fresh peripheral blood draw supplied the PBMCs. The chain uses TRBV9 and TRBJ2-7, with D maybe TRBD2 (7 bases). Input material: blood. The receptor was derived from a woman aged 18-30 years with Graves' hyperthyroidism that later progressed to Graves' ophthalmopathy. The CDR3 coding sequence is TGTACCAGCAGCGAGGGGGGTTGGACTAGGGTCAACGAGCAGTACTTC. This translates into CTSSEGGWTRVNEQYF.